Listed here are 6 T cell receptor beta chains from one sample, sequenced in a study of blood T cell repertoires in COVID-19. TCRdb keeps only in-frame clones here, not all; method: immunoSEQ multiplex PCR. The profile shows 250,000 to 300,000 clones, approximately 91% of them singletons. Sequencing was performed on PBMCs or T cells enriched from blood (not recorded which). The receptors derive from a woman aged 40 to 50 with acute COVID-19.

CDR3 protein: CASSLSKTSGRADTQYF. DNA for the CDR3: TGTGCCAGCAGCTTATCCAAAACTAGCGGGAGGGCAGATACGCAGTATTTT. J is TRBJ2-3 and V is TRBV7-9; 13 positions agree with TRBD2. The CDR3 runs to 17 residues. Germline CDR1 and CDR2: SEHNR and FQNEAQ (reference sequence). V lost 2 bases and J lost 4; bases outside the gene matches: 6. The full variable domain, its missing parts supplied by reference TRBV7-9 and TRBJ2-3, is DTGVSQNPRHKITKRGQNVTFRCDPISEHNRLYWYRQTLGQGPEFLTYFQNEAQLEKSRLLSDRFSAERPKGSFSTLEIQRTEQGDSAMYLCASSLSKTSGRADTQYFGPGTRLTVL.

The V gene is TRBV3-1 (or the pseudogene TRBV3-2), the J gene TRBJ2-1; 7 bases are shared with TRBD2. The CDR3 has 14 amino acids. Germline assignment: CDR1 LGHDT and CDR2 YNNKEL (reference sequence). Trimming took 3 bases from V and 6 from J; bases not matched to a gene: 5. The CDR3 spells CASSQASGSNEQFF. The CDR3 nucleotides read TGTGCCAGCAGCCAGGCTAGCGGCTCCAATGAGCAGTTCTTC.

This chain uses TRBV27 with TRBJ2-1, with D tentatively TRBD1 (5 bases). V was trimmed by 7 bases and J by 6 bases, leaving 16 bases between them. Germline CDR1 reads MNHEY; CDR2 reads SMNVEV (reference sequence). CDR3 size: 14 residues. The CDR3 DNA reads as TGTGCCAGCATGGGGCCACGGTTCGTCAATGAGCAGTTCTTC. This sequence encodes CASMGPRFVNEQFF.

To note about this clone: The same CDR3 also results from other DNA sequences found in this sample. The chain employs TRBV9 and TRBJ2-1; the D is unclear. Between the trimmed V and J ends, which lost 0 bases and 7 bases, there was a span of 8 bases. The CDR3 totals 13 residues. Looked up from germline, CDR1 is SGDLS and CDR2 is YYNGEE. The CDR3 DNA reads as TGTGCCAGCAGCGTAGGGCCTAGTAATGAGCAGTTCTTC. Protein sequence: CASSVGPSNEQFF.

V is TRBV11-2 and J is TRBJ2-7; TRBD2 aligns across 11 bases. J gave up 4 bases and V 1 base, and 0 bases lay outside the gene matches. Germline loops: CDR1 SGHAT, CDR2 FQNNGV. The CDR3 runs to 14 residues. CDR3 nucleotides: TGTGCCAGCAGCTTAGTAGCGGGAGGGTACGAGCAGTACTTC. Amino acid sequence: CASSLVAGGYEQYF.

This chain joins TRBV6-2 or TRBV6-3 and TRBJ2-3, with D perhaps matching TRBD1 (5 bases). V was clipped by 7 bases and J by 8 bases, with 16 bases between them. Germline assignment: CDR1 MNHEY and CDR2 SVGEGT. The CDR3 totals 13 residues. CDR3: CASTPQGYGTQYF. In DNA form, the CDR3 reads TGTGCCAGCACCCCGCAGGGCTACGGTACGCAGTATTTT.